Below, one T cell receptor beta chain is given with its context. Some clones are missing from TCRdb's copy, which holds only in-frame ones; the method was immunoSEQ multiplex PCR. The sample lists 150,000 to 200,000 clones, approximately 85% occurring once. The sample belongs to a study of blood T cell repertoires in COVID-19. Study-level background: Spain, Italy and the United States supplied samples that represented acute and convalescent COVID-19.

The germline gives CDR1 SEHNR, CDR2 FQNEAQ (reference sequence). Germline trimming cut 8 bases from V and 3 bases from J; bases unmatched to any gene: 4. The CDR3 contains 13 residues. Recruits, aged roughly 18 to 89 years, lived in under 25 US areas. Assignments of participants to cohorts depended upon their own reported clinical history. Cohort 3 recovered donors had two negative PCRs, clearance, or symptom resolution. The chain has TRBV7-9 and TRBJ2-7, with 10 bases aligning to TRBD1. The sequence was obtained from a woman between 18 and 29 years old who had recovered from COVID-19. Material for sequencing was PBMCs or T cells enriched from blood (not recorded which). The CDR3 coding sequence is TGTGCCAGCGGGGACAGGGGTAACTACGAGCAGTACTTC. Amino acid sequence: CASGDRGNYEQYF.